A selection of T cell receptor beta chains follows, all from one sample in a study of T cell repertoires in ileal Crohn's disease. Generated by immunoSEQ multiplex PCR, the TCRdb table keeps only in-frame clones and is missing some. The data show about 17,000 clones, less than 65% seen once. Sequenced input: ileal tissue. The receptor set was obtained from an adult with Crohn's disease. CDR3s include the opening cysteine and the closing phenylalanine or tryptophan. Each record gives: J gene, D gene, V gene, clone size, CDR3 protein, CDR3 DNA. A D gene is named only where the DNA matches it firmly. Some rows mark clone size as missing; the rest say once, few, many or name a class of expanded clone.

>TRBJ1-1|-|TRBV7-8|-
CASSPLRSEAFF
TGTGCCAGCAGCCCCTTGAGGTCTGAAGCTTTCTTT
>TRBJ2-1|TRBD2|TRBV7-7|-
CASSPGTSGNNEQFF
TGTGCTAGCAGCCCCGGGACTAGCGGAAACAATGAGCAGTTCTTC
>TRBJ1-1|-|TRBV6-5|-
CASSGVMNTEAFF
TGTGCCAGCTCCGGGGTAATGAACACTGAAGCTTTCTTT
>TRBJ1-1|-|TRBV18|-
CASSPLHRQNTEAFF
TGTGCCAGCTCACCACTACACAGACAGAACACTGAAGCTTTCTTT
>TRBJ1-2|-|TRBV6-5|-
CASTPLGGNYGYTF
TGTGCCAGCACCCCATTAGGGGGAAACTATGGCTACACCTTC
>TRBJ2-1|TRBD2|TRBV9|few
CASSVEGLAESSYNEQFF
TGTGCCAGCAGCGTAGAGGGACTAGCGGAAAGCTCCTACAATGAGCAGTTCTTC
>TRBJ2-7|TRBD1|TRBV30|-
CAWSSGRGSDEQYF
TGTGCCTGGAGTAGTGGCAGGGGGTCGGACGAGCAGTACTTC
>TRBJ1-1|-|TRBV6-4|-
CASSPTENTEAFF
TGTGCCAGCAGCCCCACAGAAAACACTGAAGCTTTCTTT
>TRBJ2-1|TRBD2|TRBV9|-
CASSVSGSQGGEQFF
TGTGCCAGCAGCGTTAGCGGGAGCCAGGGGGGGGAGCAGTTCTTC
>TRBJ1-1|TRBD1|TRBV6-5|-
CASTQGVEAFF
TGTGCCAGCACCCAGGGGGTTGAAGCTTTCTTT
>TRBJ2-7|TRBD1|TRBV6-5|-
CASGWTGTREQYF
TGTGCCAGCGGGTGGACAGGGACGAGAGAGCAGTACTTC
>TRBJ2-7|-|TRBV6-1|-
CASSPGRRGTYEQYF
TGTGCCAGCAGCCCTGGGCGGCGGGGAACCTACGAGCAGTACTTC
>TRBJ2-2|-|TRBV19|-
CASIGGGLSTGELFF
TGTGCCAGTATTGGGGGGGGCTTGTCGACCGGGGAGCTGTTTTTT
>TRBJ2-5|TRBD1|TRBV6-5|-
CASSFRQGVRETQYF
TGTGCCAGCAGTTTTCGACAGGGGGTACGGGAGACCCAGTACTTC
>TRBJ2-1|TRBD2|TRBV30|-
CAWSVRTSGRVSSYNEQFF
TGTGCCTGGAGTGTAAGAACTAGCGGGAGGGTAAGCTCCTACAATGAGCAGTTCTTC
>TRBJ1-2|TRBD1|TRBV7-4|-
CASSSSTGGGGYTF
TGTGCCAGCAGCTCATCGACAGGGGGAGGTGGCTACACCTTC
>TRBJ2-3|TRBD2|TRBV15|medium-sized
CATSRVRGRDTQYF
TGTGCCACCAGCAGAGTCCGCGGGAGAGATACGCAGTATTTT
>TRBJ2-3|TRBD1|TRBV6-6|-
CASVKGAVTDTQYF
TGTGCCAGCGTAAAGGGGGCTGTCACAGATACGCAGTATTTT
>TRBJ2-7|TRBD1|TRBV5-5|-
CASSLRQWDSYYEQYF
TGTGCCAGCAGCCTCAGACAATGGGACAGCTACTACGAGCAGTACTTC
>TRBJ2-7|-|TRBV5-8|medium-sized
CASSPQGGYEQYF
TGTGCCAGCAGCCCCCAGGGGGGATACGAGCAGTACTTC
>TRBJ2-7|TRBD1|TRBV18|-
CASSSTGGGSYEQYF
TGTGCCAGCTCGTCAACAGGGGGCGGCTCCTACGAGCAGTACTTC
>TRBJ2-7|-|TRBV5-1|-
CASSTDNLPYEQYF
TGCGCCAGCAGCACCGACAACTTACCTTACGAGCAGTACTTC
>TRBJ2-7|TRBD1|TRBV2|few
CASARDRAVGEQYF
TGTGCCAGCGCCCGGGACAGGGCCGTAGGCGAGCAGTACTTC
>TRBJ2-7|TRBD2|TRBV18|few
CASSPALAGGEEQYF
TGTGCCAGCTCACCTGCACTAGCGGGAGGTGAAGAGCAGTACTTC
>TRBJ1-1|-|TRBV10-3|few
CAISGQENTEAFF
TGTGCCATCAGTGGACAGGAGAACACTGAAGCTTTCTTT
>TRBJ2-7|-|TRBV7-6|-
CASASPGEIEQYF
TGTGCCAGCGCGAGTCCGGGAGAGATCGAGCAGTACTTC
>TRBJ2-3|-|TRBV7-4|few
CASSLRDRLSTDTQYF
TGTGCCAGCAGCTTAAGGGATAGACTAAGCACAGATACGCAGTATTTT
>TRBJ1-4|TRBD1|TRBV15|-
CATSTSGGFYEKLFF
TGTGCCACCAGCACATCAGGGGGTTTTTATGAAAAACTGTTTTTT
>TRBJ1-2|-|TRBV27|-
CARRPLNVNYGYTF
TGTGCCAGGCGGCCCCTAAATGTTAACTATGGCTACACCTTC
>TRBJ1-5|-|TRBV4-3|-
CASSLSYSNQPQHF
TGCGCCAGCAGCCTGTCCTACAGCAATCAGCCCCAGCATTTT
>TRBJ1-3|TRBD1|TRBV7-2|few
CASSGLQGANGNTIYF
TGTGCCAGCAGCGGCCTACAGGGGGCGAACGGAAACACCATATATTTT
>TRBJ2-7|TRBD1|TRBV13|-
CASSLPRTGDAYEQYF
TGTGCCAGCAGCTTACCCCGGACAGGAGATGCCTACGAGCAGTACTTC
>TRBJ1-1|-|TRBV13|-
CASSQRQLGKTEAFF
TGTGCCAGCAGCCAACGACAGTTGGGTAAGACTGAAGCTTTCTTT
>TRBJ2-7|TRBD2|TRBV6-1|-
CASSRTSGDIYEQYF
TGTGCCAGCAGCCGTACTAGCGGGGATATCTACGAGCAGTACTTC
>TRBJ1-1|-|TRBV29-1|few
CSVEGQGTTEAFF
TGCAGCGTTGAAGGGCAGGGTACCACTGAAGCTTTCTTT
>TRBJ1-2|-|TRBV5-4|-
CASSLQTGSANYGYTF
TGTGCCAGCAGCCTCCAAACAGGTTCAGCTAACTATGGCTACACCTTC
>TRBJ2-4|TRBD1|TRBV15|once
CATSRGGTGQNIQYF
TGTGCCACCAGCAGAGGCGGGACAGGCCAAAACATTCAGTACTTC
>TRBJ2-7|TRBD2|TRBV30|-
CAWTILAGIPPEQYF
TGTGCCTGGACAATACTAGCGGGAATTCCTCCCGAGCAGTACTTC
>TRBJ2-7|-|TRBV19|-
CASSPRQFLYEQYF
TGTGCCAGTAGCCCCCGACAGTTTCTCTACGAGCAGTACTTC
>TRBJ2-1|-|TRBV7-9|few
CASTPAGPMVGFF
TGTGCCAGCACACCGGCGGGGCCTATGGTCGGGTTCTTC
>TRBJ1-1|TRBD1|TRBV28|medium-sized
CASSLDRAEAFF
TGTGCCAGCAGTTTAGACAGGGCCGAAGCTTTCTTT
>TRBJ1-5|TRBD1|TRBV2|few
CASSGQGGVGNQPQHF
TGTGCCAGCAGCGGACAGGGTGGGGTGGGCAATCAGCCCCAGCATTTT
>TRBJ1-5|TRBD1|TRBV7-9|-
CASSSQGAEQPQHF
TGTGCCAGCAGCTCACAGGGGGCTGAACAGCCCCAGCATTTT